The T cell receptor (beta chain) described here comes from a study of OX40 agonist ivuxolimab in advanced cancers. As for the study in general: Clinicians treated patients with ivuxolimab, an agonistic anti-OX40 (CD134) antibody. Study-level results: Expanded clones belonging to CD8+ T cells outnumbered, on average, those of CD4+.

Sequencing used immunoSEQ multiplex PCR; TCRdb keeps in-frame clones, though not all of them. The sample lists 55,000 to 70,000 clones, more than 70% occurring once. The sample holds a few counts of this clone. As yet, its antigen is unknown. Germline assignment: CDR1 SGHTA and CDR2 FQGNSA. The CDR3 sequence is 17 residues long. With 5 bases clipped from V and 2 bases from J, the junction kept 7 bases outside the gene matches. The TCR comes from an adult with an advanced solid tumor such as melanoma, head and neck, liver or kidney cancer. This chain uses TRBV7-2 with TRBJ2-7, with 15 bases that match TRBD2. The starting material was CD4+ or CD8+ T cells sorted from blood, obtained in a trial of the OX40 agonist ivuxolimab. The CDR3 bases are TGTGCCAGCAGCCTTAGGACTAGCGGGGGGGTTACCTACGAGCAGTACTTC. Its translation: CASSLRTSGGVTYEQYF. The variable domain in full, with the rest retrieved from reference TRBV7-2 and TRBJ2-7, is GAGVSQSPSNKVTEKGKDVELRCDPISGHTALYWYRQSLGQGLEFLIYFQGNSAPDKSGLPSDRFSAERTGGSVSTLTIQRTQQEDSAVYLCASSLRTSGGVTYEQYFGPGTRLTVT.